These 10 T cell receptor beta chains share one sample of origin, sequenced in a study of shared clonotypes between healthy human individuals. The repertoire was sequenced with immunoSEQ multiplex PCR; TCRdb's copy has only in-frame clones and lacks some. The sample shows millions of clones, about 95% of them seen only once. Naive CD8 cells, CD45RO-negative and positively selected for CCR7, excluded terminally differentiated effector memory CD45RA+ cells. The specimen was naive CD8+ T cells sorted from blood. These receptors were obtained from a man aged 18 to 29 in good health.

The J gene is TRBJ2-5, the V gene TRBV27; possible D gene TRBD1, 5 bases. The CDR3 loop spans 15 amino acids. Germline CDR1 MNHEY, CDR2 SMNVEV (reference sequence). The ends were cut back, 7 bases at V and 4 bases at J, with 19 bases in the middle. The CDR3 nucleotides read TGTGCCAGCACCCCTAGGGGCGAGACGGGAGAGACCCAGTACTTC. The encoded protein is CASTPRGETGETQYF.

The rearrangement links TRBV6-1 to TRBJ1-1; the D is unclear. This CDR3 has 12 amino acids. CDR1 MNHNS and CDR2 SASEGT come from the germline V gene. The V end was cut by 2 bases, the J end by 7 bases, with 8 bases between. In DNA, the CDR3 is TGTGCCAGCAGTGAAATCTCTGATGAAGCTTTCTTT. Residues: CASSEISDEAFF.

CDR3 loop: CASSFGQQNTEAFF. In nucleotides, the CDR3 is TGTGCCAGTAGTTTCGGACAGCAGAACACTGAAGCTTTCTTT. This chain joins TRBV19 and TRBJ1-1, with D maybe TRBD1 (6 bases). V dropped 5 bases and J dropped 1 base, with 11 bases sitting between them. In germline, CDR1 is LNHDA, CDR2 SQIVND (reference sequence). The CDR3 has 14 residues.

The CDR3 DNA is TGTGCCAGCAGCTTAGAGGCAGGGACGAACACCGGGGAGCTGTTTTTT. This encodes CASSLEAGTNTGELFF. The J gene is TRBJ2-2, the V gene TRBV7-6; a possible D gene is TRBD1 (5 bases). The ends were cut back, 1 base at V and 0 bases at J, with 9 bases in the middle. From germline, CDR1 is SGHVS and CDR2 FNYEAQ. The CDR3 spans 16 residues.

CDR3 sequence (DNA): TGTGCCAGCAGCTTAGCCAGGAGAACAGATACGCAGTATTTT. Translation: CASSLARRTDTQYF. This rearrangement joins TRBV7-2 to TRBJ2-3; no clear D. The V end was cut by 0 bases, the J end by 3 bases, with 7 bases between. Looked up from germline, CDR1 is SGHTA and CDR2 is FQGNSA. The CDR3 length is 14 residues. Variable domain in full (rest from reference TRBV7-2 and TRBJ2-3): GAGVSQSPSNKVTEKGKDVELRCDPISGHTALYWYRQSLGQGLEFLIYFQGNSAPDKSGLPSDRFSAERTGGSVSTLTIQRTQQEDSAVYLCASSLARRTDTQYFGPGTRLTVL.

V gene TRBV7-9 combines with J gene TRBJ2-3; D is possibly TRBD2 (5 bases). Germline loops: CDR1 SEHNR, CDR2 FQNEAQ (reference sequence). This CDR3 region has 16 residues. The V end was cut by 5 bases, the J end by 2 bases, with 17 bases between. Here the CDR3 reads CASSGETDDYTDTQYF. The CDR3 DNA reads TGTGCCAGCAGCGGGGAAACGGATGACTACACAGATACGCAGTATTTT.

The chain has TRBV4-1 and TRBJ1-2; possibly TRBD1 for D (5 bases). Per the germline V gene, CDR1 is MGHRA and CDR2 is YSYEKL. Trimming stripped 0 bases from V and 6 bases from J, with 11 bases between. The length of the CDR3 is 14 residues. DNA for the CDR3: TGCGCCAGCAGCCAAGATAGGGCAGGGAATGGCTACACCTTC. Translating gives CASSQDRAGNGYTF.

The chain joins TRBV4-1 to TRBJ1-2, with 8 bases that match TRBD1. The CDR3 sequence is 16 residues long. Germline values: CDR1 MGHRA, CDR2 YSYEKL. V shed 0 bases and J 3 bases; nucleotides not matched to a gene: 6. CDR3 residues: CASSQEATGDHYGYTF. The CDR3, as DNA: TGCGCCAGCAGCCAAGAAGCGACAGGGGATCACTATGGCTACACCTTC.

This chain connects TRBV5-6 to TRBJ2-3, with 9 bases identical to TRBD1. J gave up 0 bases and V 3 bases, and 5 bases lay outside the gene matches. Germline CDR1 SGHDT, CDR2 YYEEEE. The CDR3 is made up of 16 amino acids. CDR3 in amino acids: CASSWATGGSTDTQYF. The CDR3 DNA is TGTGCCAGCAGCTGGGCGACAGGGGGGAGCACAGATACGCAGTATTTT.

V and J are TRBV6-5 and TRBJ2-2; D gene uncertain. Germline CDR1 MNHEY, CDR2 SVGAGI. Trimming stripped 4 bases from V and 1 base from J, with 7 bases between. CDR3 length equals 14 residues. The CDR3 DNA is TGTGCCAGCAGTTGGACGGTGAACACCGGGGAGCTGTTTTTT. Translating it yields CASSWTVNTGELFF.